The sequence of this T cell receptor beta chain was determined in a study of EBV T-cell therapy then PD-1 blockade in nasopharyngeal carcinoma. Looked up from germline, CDR1 is MNHEY and CDR2 is SVGEGT. Trimming took off 0 bases at V and 10 bases at J, with 10 bases between the two ends. The CDR3 has 13 amino acids. The treatment here: AdE1-LMPpoly-expanded autologous EBV-specific T-cell therapy followed by anti-PD-1 nivolumab. In regard to this clone: The antigen remains undetermined.

This table comes from immunoSEQ multiplex PCR, and its TCRdb copy is limited to in-frame clones, with some not included. The table records 20,000 to 25,000 clones, roughly four fifths of them present only once. The J gene is TRBJ2-1, the V gene TRBV6-2 or TRBV6-3; possibly TRBD2 for D (6 bases). The sequenced sample was CD8+ T cells from blood, obtained at day -245 from a patient whose treatment included autologous EBV-specific T cells and nivolumab. This TCR was sampled from a man aged 40-50 years with nasopharyngeal carcinoma. The CDR3 DNA reads TGTGCCAGCAGTTACTCGGAGCTAGCGGAGCAGTTCTTC. Its protein is CASSYSELAEQFF.